The TCR beta chain under discussion was sequenced for a study of response to subunit inactivated influenza vaccine. Study results and limitations: The authors offered the suggestion that each seasonal influenza vaccination recruits few new T cells.

This CDR3 spans 11 amino acids. Unmatched junction bases numbered 4, after V lost 8 bases and J lost 6 bases. One entry per CDR3 protein, called by TCRdb with MiXCR from the RT-PCR reads. Of about 500,000 distinct CDR3 sequences in the sample, approximately 15% were seen once. About this clonotype: Antigen: not known.

The starting material was CD4+ T cells sorted from PBMCs, obtained roughly 24 months after vaccination. This chain links TRBV12-3 or TRBV12-4 with TRBJ2-7, with 7 bases matching TRBD2. The source is a man aged 45 to 70 who received an inactivated influenza vaccine. CDR3 DNA sequence: TGTGCCAGCTCTTCGGGGGGCGAGCAGTACTTC. Protein sequence: CASSSGGEQYF.